This T cell receptor beta chain is from a study of blood T cell repertoires in COVID-19. Overall study context: Sites across the United States, Italy and Spain contributed samples from acute and convalescent COVID-19. PBMCs, B-cell-depleted T cells, or T cells were the source of the cDNA or gDNA that made up the material.

Authors' data handling: Quantification of nucleated cells was approximated via reference gene primer amplification. Data came from immunoSEQ multiplex PCR; TCRdb stores just in-frame clones and leaves some out. From that table come the V and J calls and clone size; the DNA was used to work out D and trimming. Of about 270,000 clones listed, less than 90% were seen once; the top ten hold about 14%. With V trimmed by 5 bases and J by 6 bases, 9 bases remained unmatched. Germline V lookup: CDR1 SGHKS, CDR2 YYEKEE (reference sequence). CDR3 length: 16 residues. Sequencing input: peripheral blood. This clonotype was obtained from a human donor in a cohort sampled during active COVID-19. The chain is built from TRBV5-5 and TRBJ2-2; 11 bases line up with TRBD2. In DNA, the CDR3 is TGTGCCAGCAGGTCCCGTACTAGCGGGGGCTCCGGGGAGCTGTTTTTT. Protein sequence: CASRSRTSGGSGELFF.